This T cell receptor beta chain originates from a study of regulatory T cells in long-lasting Graves disease. Study observations and caveats: Small numbers of samples may have cut accuracy.

The sample's time point: newly diagnosed GD, antithyroid drugs for less than 3 months. The TCR library was made from RNA extracted from PBMCs. The CDR3 is made up of 15 amino acids. Germline-derived CDR1 and CDR2 are MDHEN and SYDVKM. Trimming took 5 bases from V and 6 from J, leaving 17 bases between them. The table lists this clonotype with many counts. The antigen is undetermined. Building of the TCR beta libraries involved iRepertoire HTBI primers and Arm-PCR of CDR3 regions. TCRdb recomputed calls from the multiplex PCR reads with MiXCR, one row per CDR3 protein. The profile shows roughly 440,000 distinct CDR3 sequences, about a sixth of them singletons. The same sample was also studied in work on T cells in Graves' hyperthyroidism and ophthalmopathy. This second report adds: An initial round of RT-PCR targeting the TCR CDR3 relied on the HTBI primer set.

Source: peripheral blood mononuclear cells (PBMCs), taken at new diagnosis, from a patient treated with antithyroid drugs. This TCR was recovered from a woman aged 18-29 years with Graves disease. The chain links TRBV28 to TRBJ2-1, with a tentative D call TRBD2 (6 bases). CDR3 sequence: CASSLPGGYLNEQFF. DNA for the CDR3: TGTGCCAGCAGTCTACCCGGGGGATACCTCAATGAGCAGTTCTTC.